These 11 T cell receptor beta chains were sequenced from one sample in a study of cytomegalovirus exposure and HLA in healthy donors. The PCR employed 60 Vbeta primers together with 13 Jbeta primers. The data were produced by immunoSEQ multiplex PCR, yet TCRdb's version contains in-frame clones alone and is incomplete. The table includes approximately 150,000 clones, roughly 72% detected once. Sample: PBMCs. These TCRs come from a man aged 40-50 years in good health and CMV-seronegative.

This chain connects TRBV30 to TRBJ1-2, with D tentatively TRBD1 (5 bases). This CDR3 has 13 amino acids. Germline values: CDR1 GTSNPN, CDR2 SVGIG (reference sequence). Trimming left V 5 bases short and J 2 bases short, with 12 bases between. CDR3 nucleotides: TGTGCCTGGGTGAAGACAGAGAACTATGGCTACACCTTC. Translating it yields CAWVKTENYGYTF.

The chain recombines TRBV5-6 with TRBJ1-1, with 8 bases lining up with TRBD1. CDR3 size: 14 residues. V gave up 4 bases and J gave up 0 bases; unmatched junction bases: 2. Per the germline V gene, CDR1 is SGHDT and CDR2 is YYEEEE. The CDR3 reads CASSRDRMNTEAFF. CDR3 DNA: TGTGCCAGCAGCCGGGACAGGATGAACACTGAAGCTTTCTTT.

The chain combines TRBV5-8 with TRBJ2-4; D might be TRBD2 (5 bases). CDR3 size: 14 residues. Germline CDR1 is SGHTS and CDR2 is YDEGEE. Trimming pared 1 base from V and 12 bases from J, leaving 17 bases between. The CDR3 DNA is TGTGCCAGCAGCTTGCGGGGTTCTAGAGGCAGTCAGTACTTC. Encoded protein: CASSLRGSRGSQYF.

This clone was counted once. The gene calls are TRBV19 and TRBJ2-3; 8 bases are a match to TRBD1. V lost 3 bases, J lost 1 base, and 6 bases stayed unmatched. The CDR3 extends over 16 amino acids. The germline V gene has CDR1 LNHDA and CDR2 SQIVND (reference sequence). The CDR3: CASSMLMGQGTDTQYF. The DNA of the CDR3 is TGTGCCAGTAGTATGCTAATGGGACAGGGCACAGATACGCAGTATTTT.

The gene calls are TRBV11-3 and TRBJ2-3, with D maybe TRBD2 (6 bases). The germline V gene has CDR1 SGHNT and CDR2 YENEEA. The CDR3 runs 16 residues. The V and J ends lost 1 base and 1 base respectively, with 12 bases between them. CDR3: CASSLGWEAGTDTQYF. The CDR3 DNA follows: TGTGCCAGCAGCTTAGGATGGGAGGCGGGCACAGATACGCAGTATTTT.

The CDR3: CASSSGLTNTGELFF. CDR3 sequence (DNA): TGTGCCAGCAGCTCGGGACTTACGAACACCGGGGAGCTGTTTTTT. The chain has TRBV5-6 and TRBJ2-2; D is possibly TRBD2 (6 bases). Trimming took off 3 bases at V and 0 bases at J, with 9 bases between the two ends. Germline V gene sequence: CDR1 SGHDT, CDR2 YYEEEE. This CDR3 contains 15 residues.

V usage is TRBV28 and J usage is TRBJ2-1; 8 bases match TRBD2. The V gene's germline CDR1 is MDHEN and CDR2 SYDVKM. CDR3 length equals 15 residues. The ends lost 2 bases at V and 6 bases at J; junction bases unmatched: 6. CDR3 nucleotide sequence: TGTGCCAGCAGTTTAGGCCGGGGGGGGGCCAATGAGCAGTTCTTC. Amino acid sequence: CASSLGRGGANEQFF.

The chain employs TRBV25-1 and TRBJ2-2; D gene unclear. The CDR3 contains 13 residues. Deletions cut 1 base from V and 7 bases from J, with 7 bases between. In germline, CDR1 is MGHDK, CDR2 SYGVNS. CDR3: CASSEFSGGELFF. The CDR3 DNA follows: TGTGCCAGCAGTGAATTTAGTGGCGGGGAGCTGTTTTTT.

There are a few counts of this clone. The V and J genes are TRBV27 and TRBJ1-1; no definite D call. V dropped 7 bases and J dropped 6 bases, with 12 bases sitting between them. Germline CDR1 and CDR2: MNHEY and SMNVEV (reference sequence). This CDR3 is 12 amino acids long. The CDR3 sequence: CASTRAGSEAFF. The CDR3 DNA is TGTGCCAGCACCCGCGCCGGGTCTGAAGCTTTCTTT.

The V and J genes are TRBV27 and TRBJ2-6; D gene unclear. In germline, CDR1 is MNHEY, CDR2 SMNVEV (reference sequence). Trimming shortened V by 7 bases and J by 0 bases, and 7 bases separated the two germline ends. The CDR3 has 14 residues. CDR3 sequence: CASKATSGANVLTF. The CDR3 region has the DNA TGTGCCAGCAAAGCGACCTCTGGGGCCAACGTCCTGACTTTC.

In regard to this clone: Lacking the conserved final phenylalanine or tryptophan, this CDR3 likely reflects a read error. The limits of the CDR3 on the DNA are not certain, so only TCRdb's listed CDR3 is given. The chain uses TRBV9 and TRBJ2-7; the table names TRBD1, a call not compared with the DNA. Germline CDR1 and CDR2: SGDLS and YYNGEE. The CDR3 totals 11 residues, both ends included. The CDR3 loop is CASSTRPGHGT.